Listed below are T cell receptor beta chains from one sample, sequenced in a study of blood T cell repertoires in COVID-19. Produced via immunoSEQ multiplex PCR; TCRdb's table is partial and in-frame only. The sample lists about 210,000 clones, about 88% seen once, with around 25% in the top ten. Sequencing was carried out using PBMCs or T cells enriched from blood (not recorded which). All receptors come from a woman aged 40 to 55 in a cohort exposed to, infected with or recovered from COVID-19 (not recorded which). Both conserved end residues are part of each CDR3. D genes are given only for firm matches. Only part of the rows carry a size: once, few, many, or a class if the clone is expanded.

len: 17; j_gene: TRBJ2-3; d_gene: TRBD2; abundance: NA; v_gene: TRBV27; CDR3nt: TGTGCCAGCAGTTTATCCGCTAGCGGGGGGTCTCCGAGTACGCAGTATTTT; CDR3aa: CASSLSASGGSPSTQYF
len: 17; j_gene: TRBJ2-1; d_gene: NA; abundance: NA; v_gene: TRBV11-3; CDR3nt: TGTGCCAGCAGCTTAGGGGGTAGGGGTCCAGCCTACAATGAGCAGTTCTTC; CDR3aa: CASSLGGRGPAYNEQFF
len: 15; j_gene: TRBJ1-3; d_gene: NA; abundance: NA; v_gene: TRBV5-6; CDR3nt: TGTGCCAGCAGCTCCCCGAGAGAGCCTGGAAACACCATATATTTT; CDR3aa: CASSSPREPGNTIYF
len: 13; j_gene: TRBJ1-1; d_gene: NA; abundance: NA; v_gene: TRBV5-1; CDR3nt: TGCGCCAGCATGGAGAGACTTAACACTGAAGCTTTCTTT; CDR3aa: CASMERLNTEAFF
len: 14; j_gene: TRBJ1-1; d_gene: TRBD1; abundance: once; v_gene: TRBV27; CDR3nt: TGTGCCAGCCGACCGGGACAGGGATTGTCTGAAGCTTTCTTT; CDR3aa: CASRPGQGLSEAFF
len: 15; j_gene: TRBJ1-5; d_gene: TRBD1; abundance: NA; v_gene: TRBV24-1; CDR3nt: TGTGCCACCAGTGGGACAGGGGGCGCAGATCAGCCCCAGCATTTT; CDR3aa: CATSGTGGADQPQHF
len: 17; j_gene: TRBJ2-5; d_gene: TRBD2; abundance: NA; v_gene: TRBV2; CDR3nt: TGTGCCAGCAGTGCGCTAGCGGGGGGGCCTGGGGGAGAGACCCAGTACTTC; CDR3aa: CASSALAGGPGGETQYF
len: 12; j_gene: TRBJ1-2; d_gene: NA; abundance: NA; v_gene: TRBV11-2; CDR3nt: TGTGCCAGCAGCTTGTATAACTATGGCTACACCTTC; CDR3aa: CASSLYNYGYTF
len: 16; j_gene: TRBJ2-2; d_gene: TRBD2; abundance: NA; v_gene: TRBV18; CDR3nt: TGTGCCAGCTCACCAGCGAGACTAGCGAGGTCCGGGGAGCTGTTTTTT; CDR3aa: CASSPARLARSGELFF
len: 16; j_gene: TRBJ1-5; d_gene: TRBD1; abundance: NA; v_gene: TRBV6-5; CDR3nt: TGTGCCAGCAGTTGGGAGACAGGGACTAGCAATCAGCCCCAGCATTTT; CDR3aa: CASSWETGTSNQPQHF
len: 14; j_gene: TRBJ2-1; d_gene: NA; abundance: NA; v_gene: TRBV9; CDR3nt: TGTGCCAGCAGCAGCGCCCTAACCTACAATGAGCAGTTCTTC; CDR3aa: CASSSALTYNEQFF
len: 15; j_gene: TRBJ2-7; d_gene: NA; abundance: NA; v_gene: TRBV11-2; CDR3nt: TGTGCCAGCAGCTTAAACCGGGACACAACCTACGAGCAGTACTTC; CDR3aa: CASSLNRDTTYEQYF
len: 15; j_gene: TRBJ1-2; d_gene: NA; abundance: NA; v_gene: TRBV19; CDR3nt: TGTGCCAGTCAGCCCAGCGCGGGGTCTCGGGACGGCTACACCTTC; CDR3aa: CASQPSAGSRDGYTF
len: 15; j_gene: TRBJ2-7; d_gene: NA; abundance: NA; v_gene: TRBV19; CDR3nt: TGTGCCAGTAGTATAGATGACAGGACTGCCTACGAGCAGTACTTC; CDR3aa: CASSIDDRTAYEQYF
len: 16; j_gene: TRBJ2-7; d_gene: NA; abundance: few; v_gene: TRBV28; CDR3nt: TGTGCCAGCAGTTTATCCTTGGGGGCGAAGGTGGACGAGCAGTACTTC; CDR3aa: CASSLSLGAKVDEQYF
len: 13; j_gene: TRBJ1-2; d_gene: NA; abundance: NA; v_gene: TRBV5-6; CDR3nt: TGTGCCAGCACCACCCCAGGGAGGGATGGCTACACCTTC; CDR3aa: CASTTPGRDGYTF
len: 18; j_gene: TRBJ2-4; d_gene: TRBD2; abundance: once; v_gene: TRBV5-1; CDR3nt: TGCGCCAGCAGCTTGAGCGGGACTAGCGGGGGGTGGAGGGACATTCAGTACTTC; CDR3aa: CASSLSGTSGGWRDIQYF
len: 15; j_gene: TRBJ2-5; d_gene: TRBD1; abundance: NA; v_gene: TRBV24-1; CDR3nt: TGTGCCACCAGTGACCCGGGACAGGGGGGACAGACCCAGTACTTC; CDR3aa: CATSDPGQGGQTQYF
len: 11; j_gene: TRBJ2-1; d_gene: NA; abundance: NA; v_gene: TRBV11-2; CDR3nt: TGTGCCAGCAAAAATAGTCAGGGGCAGTTCTTC; CDR3aa: CASKNSQGQFF
len: 14; j_gene: TRBJ1-2; d_gene: NA; abundance: NA; v_gene: TRBV25-1; CDR3nt: TGTGCCAGCAGTGAAAGTTGGGCGAGCTATGGCTACACCTTC; CDR3aa: CASSESWASYGYTF
len: 14; j_gene: TRBJ1-2; d_gene: NA; abundance: NA; v_gene: TRBV28; CDR3nt: TGTGCCAGCAGTTTCCGGGGGGCAGGCTATGGCTACACCTTC; CDR3aa: CASSFRGAGYGYTF
len: 16; j_gene: TRBJ2-5; d_gene: TRBD2; abundance: NA; v_gene: TRBV4-1; CDR3nt: TGCGCCAGCAGGCCCAGGATTGCTAGCGGGGACGAGACCCAGTACTTC; CDR3aa: CASRPRIASGDETQYF
len: 16; j_gene: TRBJ2-7; d_gene: TRBD2; abundance: NA; v_gene: TRBV13; CDR3nt: TGTGCCAGCAGCTCGGGACTAGCGGGGGGGCAGTACGAGCAGTACTTC; CDR3aa: CASSSGLAGGQYEQYF
len: 13; j_gene: TRBJ1-1; d_gene: NA; abundance: NA; v_gene: TRBV3-1/TRBV3-2; CDR3nt: TGTGCCAGCAGCCTTAGAATGAACACTGAAGCTTTCTTT; CDR3aa: CASSLRMNTEAFF
len: 13; j_gene: TRBJ1-5; d_gene: NA; abundance: NA; v_gene: TRBV24-1; CDR3nt: TGTGCCACTTCGGGGGTCGGTAATCAGCCCCAGCATTTT; CDR3aa: CATSGVGNQPQHF
len: 13; j_gene: TRBJ2-5; d_gene: NA; abundance: NA; v_gene: TRBV9; CDR3nt: TGTGCCAGCAGCGTAGTTCGGGGAGAGACCCAGTACTTC; CDR3aa: CASSVVRGETQYF
len: 12; j_gene: TRBJ2-1; d_gene: TRBD1; abundance: NA; v_gene: TRBV29-1; CDR3nt: TGCAGCGTCGGGACAGGGGGGGATGAGCAGTTCTTC; CDR3aa: CSVGTGGDEQFF
len: 11; j_gene: TRBJ1-2; d_gene: TRBD1; abundance: NA; v_gene: TRBV28; CDR3nt: TGTGCCTGTTACAGGGGATATGGCTACACCTTC; CDR3aa: CACYRGYGYTF
len: 15; j_gene: TRBJ1-4; d_gene: NA; abundance: once; v_gene: TRBV2; CDR3nt: TGTGCCAGCAGTGATGGAGCTCGGGGGACGAGAGTGGGTTTTTTT; CDR3aa: CASSDGARGTRVGFF
len: 16; j_gene: TRBJ1-5; d_gene: NA; abundance: few; v_gene: TRBV6-1; CDR3nt: TGTGCCAGCAGTGAGAAATGGGGCAGGGTAGGACAGCCCCAGCATTTT; CDR3aa: CASSEKWGRVGQPQHF
len: 15; j_gene: TRBJ1-3; d_gene: NA; abundance: NA; v_gene: TRBV7-9; CDR3nt: TGTGCCAGCAGGTCCCCTACAGGGCGAGGAAACACCATATATTTT; CDR3aa: CASRSPTGRGNTIYF
len: 15; j_gene: TRBJ2-7; d_gene: NA; abundance: once; v_gene: TRBV6-5; CDR3nt: TGTGCCAGCAGTCCCCGGGACACCCGCCCCTACGAGCAGTACTTC; CDR3aa: CASSPRDTRPYEQYF
len: 15; j_gene: TRBJ1-1; d_gene: NA; abundance: NA; v_gene: TRBV19; CDR3nt: TGTGCCAGTAGTGTCTCGGGACTTCTGAACACTGAAGCTTTCTTT; CDR3aa: CASSVSGLLNTEAFF
len: 17; j_gene: TRBJ2-5; d_gene: TRBD2; abundance: once; v_gene: TRBV10-2; CDR3nt: TGCGCCAGCAGCGAGGGCGGGAGGGCCCTCGTAAGAGAGACCCAGTACTTC; CDR3aa: CASSEGGRALVRETQYF
len: 14; j_gene: TRBJ1-2; d_gene: TRBD1; abundance: NA; v_gene: TRBV27; CDR3nt: TGTGCCAGCAGTAAGACAGGGCTTAACTATGGCTACACCTTC; CDR3aa: CASSKTGLNYGYTF
len: 14; j_gene: TRBJ2-2; d_gene: NA; abundance: NA; v_gene: TRBV5-6; CDR3nt: TGTGCCAGCAGCTTCTTCGGTTACACCGGGGAGCTGTTTTTT; CDR3aa: CASSFFGYTGELFF
len: 15; j_gene: TRBJ2-2; d_gene: TRBD2; abundance: NA; v_gene: TRBV11-3; CDR3nt: TGTGCCAGCAGTTTAGGACGGCTAGCGGGAGAAGAGCTGTTTTTT; CDR3aa: CASSLGRLAGEELFF
len: 16; j_gene: TRBJ1-5; d_gene: NA; abundance: NA; v_gene: TRBV7-5; CDR3nt: TGTGTCAGAAGCCTCCCCGGTCGTGTTGGCAATCAGCCCCAGCATTTT; CDR3aa: CVRSLPGRVGNQPQHF
len: 15; j_gene: TRBJ2-1; d_gene: NA; abundance: NA; v_gene: TRBV19; CDR3nt: TGTGCCAGTAGTATAGGTCCTAGCTCCTACAATGAGCAGTTCTTC; CDR3aa: CASSIGPSSYNEQFF
len: 15; j_gene: TRBJ2-7; d_gene: TRBD1; abundance: NA; v_gene: TRBV5-1; CDR3nt: TGCGCCAGCAGCGACCCGGGACAGGGGGTGAGTGAGCAGTACTTC; CDR3aa: CASSDPGQGVSEQYF
len: 16; j_gene: TRBJ2-2; d_gene: NA; abundance: once; v_gene: TRBV3-1/TRBV3-2; CDR3nt: TGTGCCAGCAGCCAAGAAAGGGGCGCGGGATCCGGGGAGCTGTTTTTT; CDR3aa: CASSQERGAGSGELFF
len: 15; j_gene: TRBJ1-2; d_gene: TRBD1; abundance: once; v_gene: TRBV9; CDR3nt: TGTGCCAGCAGCGACTCGACAGGGGGTGACTATGGCTACACCTTC; CDR3aa: CASSDSTGGDYGYTF
len: 14; j_gene: TRBJ2-4; d_gene: NA; abundance: NA; v_gene: TRBV5-6; CDR3nt: TGTGCCAGCAGCGCGGGGACAGCCAAAAACATTCAGTACTTC; CDR3aa: CASSAGTAKNIQYF
len: 14; j_gene: TRBJ1-2; d_gene: NA; abundance: NA; v_gene: TRBV24-1; CDR3nt: TGTGCCACCAGTGATTTAGCCGCTAACTATGGCTACACCTTC; CDR3aa: CATSDLAANYGYTF
len: 16; j_gene: TRBJ2-1; d_gene: NA; abundance: NA; v_gene: TRBV6-5; CDR3nt: TGTGCCAGCAGTTACGAAGCGGCGAGCTCCTACAATGAGCAGTTCTTC; CDR3aa: CASSYEAASSYNEQFF
len: 15; j_gene: TRBJ2-1; d_gene: TRBD2; abundance: NA; v_gene: TRBV5-5; CDR3nt: TGTGCCAGCAGCACCGGACTAGCGGGCTTCAATGAGCAGTTCTTC; CDR3aa: CASSTGLAGFNEQFF
len: 13; j_gene: TRBJ2-7; d_gene: NA; abundance: NA; v_gene: TRBV12-3/TRBV12-4; CDR3nt: TGTGCCAGCAGTGGAACAGGTGGCATCGAGCAGTACTTC; CDR3aa: CASSGTGGIEQYF
len: 17; j_gene: TRBJ2-6; d_gene: NA; abundance: NA; v_gene: TRBV30; CDR3nt: TGTGCCTGGGTGGTACTAAGGACTTTCTCTGGGGCCAACGTCCTGACTTTC; CDR3aa: CAWVVLRTFSGANVLTF
len: 14; j_gene: TRBJ2-7; d_gene: TRBD2; abundance: NA; v_gene: TRBV27; CDR3nt: TGTGCCAGCAGTTTATCCGGAACTAGCGGCGAGCAGTACTTC; CDR3aa: CASSLSGTSGEQYF
len: 14; j_gene: TRBJ2-7; d_gene: NA; abundance: NA; v_gene: TRBV4-2; CDR3nt: TGTGCCAGCAGCCAAGACAGGACTGTTTACGAGCAGTACTTC; CDR3aa: CASSQDRTVYEQYF